The clone carrying this T cell receptor (beta chain) was recorded at least ten times. No antigen is known for it. These data belong to a study of response to subunit inactivated influenza vaccine. Whole-study results and caveats: It was suggested by the authors that few new T cells are recruited by each seasonal influenza vaccination.

Trimming stripped 6 bases from V and 2 bases from J, with 14 bases between. The CDR3 length is 14 residues. TCRdb re-analysed the RT-PCR reads in MiXCR, keeping a single row per CDR3 protein. The sample yields some 500,000 distinct CDR3 sequences, roughly 13% seen once. Sequences were derived from PBMCs from blood, sampled roughly 6 weeks after vaccination. The rearrangement uses TRBV12-3 or TRBV12-4 and TRBJ2-7; D possibly corresponds to TRBD2 (6 bases). The sequence was collected from a man between 50 and 59 years old who received an inactivated influenza vaccine. The CDR3 DNA is TGTGCCAGCAGCCCTACCGGGGGTACCTACGAGCAGTACTTC. Protein sequence: CASSPTGGTYEQYF.